The 26 T cell receptor beta chains below were found in one sample sequenced in a study of T cells in Graves' hyperthyroidism and ophthalmopathy. It was RNA transcripts that yielded the amplified TCR beta CDR3 regions. The TCR CDR3 first-round RT-PCR relied on the HTBI primer set. In TCRdb, the multiplex PCR reads were re-called with MiXCR into one record per CDR3 protein. The sample has 550,000 to 700,000 distinct CDR3 sequences; just over 45% are singletons. Sample: peripheral blood or thyroid tissue (not recorded which). The receptor source for this set is an adult woman with Graves' disease, either hyperthyroidism or ophthalmopathy (not recorded which).

The sample holds a few counts of this clonotype. V usage is TRBV10-3 and J usage is TRBJ2-7, with 7 bases aligning to TRBD1. Trimming cost V 9 bases and J 3 bases; bases outside gene matches: 8. Germline values: CDR1 ENHRY, CDR2 SYGVKD. There are 13 residues in the CDR3. CDR3 sequence reads: CAISGTADYEQYF. CDR3 DNA sequence: TGTGCCATTTCCGGGACAGCTGACTACGAGCAGTACTTC.

For this clonotype: This may arise from a read error, as a much more abundant clone is one base away. The J gene is TRBJ1-2, the V gene TRBV11-2; possibly TRBD1 for D (5 bases). CDR3 length: 14 residues. The ends were cut back, 5 bases at V and 9 bases at J, with 19 bases in the middle. Germline loops: CDR1 SGHAT, CDR2 FQNNGV. The CDR3 region has the DNA TGTGCCAGCAGCCATGCCGGGGCCGAAGCTAGCTACACCTTC. It is translated as CASSHAGAEASYTF.

The chain is built from TRBV10-3 and TRBJ2-5; D not certain. V was shortened by 4 bases and J by 4 bases, with 16 bases between the two germline ends. Germline loops: CDR1 ENHRY, CDR2 SYGVKD. The CDR3 is 15 amino acids. The chain's CDR3 is CAISARWAMRETQYF. CDR3 DNA: TGTGCCATCAGTGCTAGATGGGCCATGCGAGAGACCCAGTACTTC.

This clonotype was observed at least ten times. The CDR3 nucleotides are TGTGCCAGCAGTCCCCGGACAGATTATGGCTACACCTTC. It is translated as CASSPRTDYGYTF. The rearrangement joins TRBV27 to TRBJ1-2; D perhaps matches TRBD1 (6 bases). V lost 5 bases and J 5 bases, leaving 12 bases between the germline ends. The CDR3 sequence is 13 residues long. Germline V gene lookup returns CDR1 MNHEY and CDR2 SMNVEV (reference sequence).

The chain employs TRBV29-1 and TRBJ1-1; the match to TRBD1 covers 8 bases. The V gene end was trimmed by 4 bases and the J gene end by 7 bases; junction bases not matched to a gene: 2. Germline V CDR1 and CDR2: SQVTM, ANQGSEA. The CDR3 spans 11 residues. This chain's CDR3 is CSVGQGNEAFF. DNA for the CDR3: TGCAGCGTTGGACAGGGGAATGAAGCTTTCTTT.

The J gene is TRBJ1-1, the V gene TRBV12-3 or TRBV12-4; 7 nucleotides agree with TRBD1. V shed 4 bases and J 2 bases; nucleotides not matched to a gene: 4. The CDR3 is 14 residues long. The CDR3 here is CASSWRQGNTEAFF. CDR3 nucleotide sequence: TGTGCCAGCAGTTGGAGACAGGGAAACACTGAAGCTTTCTTT.

This clonotype appeared many times. The chain links TRBV24-1 to TRBJ1-5, with 8 bases that match TRBD1. CDR3 length equals 12 residues. The V segment lost 9 bases and the J segment 6 bases; nucleotides outside the gene matches: 3. Germline values: CDR1 KGHDR, CDR2 SFDVKD. CDR3 amino acids: CATGQGSQPQHF. CDR3 DNA sequence: TGTGCCACCGGACAGGGCAGTCAGCCCCAGCATTTT.

This chain uses TRBV20-1 with TRBJ1-6; a possible D gene is TRBD1 (5 bases). This CDR3 has 15 amino acids. Germline V gene sequence: CDR1 DFQATT, CDR2 SNEGSKA (reference sequence). Trimming stripped 3 bases from V and 4 bases from J, with 13 bases between. The CDR3 loop reads CSASRGRGYNSPLHF. The CDR3 nucleotides are TGCAGTGCTAGTAGGGGCCGGGGGTATAATTCACCCCTCCACTTT.

The rearrangement uses TRBV10-3 and TRBJ2-5; D not resolved. This CDR3 is 14 amino acids long. Germline CDR1 reads ENHRY; CDR2 reads SYGVKD. V was shortened by 2 bases and J by 5 bases, with 12 bases between the two germline ends. The CDR3 nucleotides read TGTGCCATCAGTGAGGAGGCGATATGGGAGACCCAGTACTTC. Its protein is CAISEEAIWETQYF.

V is TRBV5-4 and J is TRBJ2-7; a possible D gene is TRBD2 (6 bases). Trimming pared 2 bases from V and 4 bases from J, leaving 13 bases between. From germline, CDR1 is SGHNT and CDR2 YYREEE (reference sequence). CDR3 length: 14 amino acids. The CDR3 region has the DNA TGTGCCAGCAGCTTCTACGGGAGTGGATACGAGCAGTACTTC. This gives the protein CASSFYGSGYEQYF.

This clonotype has a count of ten or more. This chain uses TRBV7-2 with TRBJ1-5, with unresolved D. The CDR3 sequence is 15 residues long. Germline-derived CDR1 and CDR2 are SGHTA and FQGNSA. V lost 1 base and J lost 4, with 11 bases in between. In DNA form, the CDR3 reads TGTGCCAGCAGCTTAGATCGACACCCAAATCAGCCCCAGCATTTT. Protein: CASSLDRHPNQPQHF.

The chain carries TRBV10-3 and TRBJ2-7; TRBD1 matches 7 bases. The CDR3 runs 13 residues. CDR1 is ENHRY and CDR2 is SYGVKD in the germline V gene. V gave up 10 bases and J gave up 3 bases; unmatched junction bases: 9. The CDR3 sequence: CATKGTELYEQYF. Here the CDR3 DNA reads TGTGCCACCAAAGGGACAGAACTCTACGAGCAGTACTTC.

The sample holds many counts of this clonotype. This chain connects TRBV20-1 to TRBJ2-2; 12 bases map to TRBD2. Per the germline V gene, CDR1 is DFQATT and CDR2 is SNEGSKA (reference sequence). J lost 3 bases, V lost 0 bases, and 8 bases had no gene match. CDR3 length: 18 amino acids. CDR3 sequence reads: CSARDLASGREHTGELFF. CDR3 bases: TGCAGTGCTAGAGATCTGGCTAGCGGGAGGGAGCACACCGGGGAGCTGTTTTTT.

DNA for the CDR3: TGTGCCAGCAGTGAACGGGAGGTATCACCCCTCCACTTT. Its protein is CASSEREVSPLHF. V and J are TRBV25-1 and TRBJ1-6; D gene uncertain. Germline V gene lookup returns CDR1 MGHDK and CDR2 SYGVNS. The V and J ends lost 2 bases and 10 bases respectively, with 9 bases between them. The CDR3 is 13 residues long.

This clonotype was observed a few times. The chain combines TRBV5-1 with TRBJ2-7, with unresolved D. Looked up from germline, CDR1 is SGHRS and CDR2 is YFSETQ. This CDR3 spans 15 amino acids. The V and J ends lost 4 bases and 2 bases respectively, with 16 bases between them. The CDR3 nucleotides read TGCGCCAGCAGCGAAGGTTCCGGCAGAACCTACGAGCAGTACTTC. As protein: CASSEGSGRTYEQYF.

There are many counts of this clonotype. In nucleotides, the CDR3 is TGTGCCAGCTCCCCCGTCCAGTCATTAGGCGAGCAGTACTTC. Translating it yields CASSPVQSLGEQYF. The chain is built from TRBV2 and TRBJ2-7; no definite D call. Deletions cut 8 bases from V and 6 bases from J, with 20 bases between. The CDR3 has 14 residues. Germline V lookup: CDR1 SNHLY, CDR2 FYNNEI.

The chain combines TRBV2 with TRBJ1-3; TRBD1 is a possible D gene (6 bases). The germline CDR1 and CDR2 sequences are SNHLY and FYNNEI. CDR3 length: 13 amino acids. The germline V and J ends were trimmed by 2 bases and 7 bases, with 9 bases remaining between them. The CDR3 nucleotides are TGTGCCAGCAGTGAACAGGGGCGGAACACCATATATTTT. As protein: CASSEQGRNTIYF.

This clonotype was seen at least ten times. The genes are TRBV20-1 and TRBJ1-2, with 9 bases fitting TRBD1. Trimming took 6 bases from V and 4 from J; bases not matched to a gene: 6. The germline gives CDR1 DFQATT, CDR2 SNEGSKA (reference sequence). The CDR3 consists of 13 residues. In DNA, the CDR3 is TGCAGTGCGTGGACAGGGGCTGGCTATGGCTACACCTTC. Translating gives CSAWTGAGYGYTF.

This clonotype was counted many times. Here the CDR3 DNA reads TGTGCCAGCCAGCCCTCGAGCTCCTATAATTCACCCCTCCACTTT. Encoded protein: CASQPSSSYNSPLHF. The V gene is TRBV2, the J gene TRBJ1-6; no firm D call. The CDR3 runs 15 residues. The V gene's germline CDR1 is SNHLY and CDR2 FYNNEI. V lost 8 bases to trimming and J lost 0 bases, with 11 bases between them.

The chain links TRBV11-2 to TRBJ1-1; the match to TRBD1 covers 7 bases. In germline, CDR1 is SGHAT, CDR2 FQNNGV. The CDR3 runs to 13 residues. V was pared by 1 base and J by 10 bases, with 6 bases of the junction left unmatched. The CDR3 region has the DNA TGTGCCAGCAGCTTAGTGGTCCAGGGGGGAGCTTTCTTT. This codes for CASSLVVQGGAFF.

This clonotype was counted many times. The V call is TRBV9, the J call TRBJ2-7; D ambiguous. V lost 0 bases to trimming and J lost 6 bases, with 10 bases between them. CDR3 size: 13 residues. Germline lookup yields CDR1 SGDLS and CDR2 YYNGEE. This chain's CDR3 is CASSVEIRSEQYF. The CDR3 DNA sequence: TGTGCCAGCAGCGTAGAGATAAGGTCCGAGCAGTACTTC.

The chain combines TRBV29-1 with TRBJ1-1; D not certain. In germline, CDR1 is SQVTM, CDR2 ANQGSEA. V was shortened by 8 bases and J by 9 bases, with 16 bases between the two germline ends. This CDR3 region has 11 residues. CDR3 region: CSSSDRTQAFF. The CDR3 DNA sequence: TGCAGCTCTTCGGACCGGACCCAAGCTTTCTTT.

This clonotype has a count of ten or more. The chain employs TRBV10-3 and TRBJ2-7; 8 bases are shared with TRBD2. The CDR3 spans 13 residues. From germline, CDR1 is ENHRY and CDR2 SYGVKD. The junction had 7 bases not matched to a gene; V was cut back by 11 bases and J by 1 base. Here the CDR3 DNA reads TGTGCCGTCCGGGGGGGCTCATCCTACGAGCAGTACTTC. It specifies CAVRGGSSYEQYF.

This clonotype was seen repeatedly, ten times or more. A junction boundary mismatches the germline segment, possibly from a read error. V gene TRBV5-1 combines with J gene TRBJ2-2; D is undetermined. CDR3 length: 9 amino acids. Germline-derived CDR1 and CDR2 are SGHRS and YFSETQ. In nucleotides, the CDR3 is TGTGCCAGCACCGGGGAGCTGTTTTTT. Translating it yields CASTGELFF.

The J gene is TRBJ1-6, the V gene TRBV20-1; D is uncertain. This CDR3 spans 13 amino acids. Trimming cost V 6 bases and J 8 bases, with 14 bases left between them. Germline lookup yields CDR1 DFQATT and CDR2 SNEGSKA (reference sequence). CDR3 nucleotides: TGCAGTGCCAGCAGTTTAAGGGATTCACCCCTCCACTTT. Translated, it gives CSASSLRDSPLHF.

This clonotype was recorded many times. V gene TRBV27 combines with J gene TRBJ2-2, with TRBD1 matching 11 bases. V was pared by 7 bases and J by 7 bases, with 8 bases of the junction left unmatched. The CDR3 is made up of 15 amino acids. Germline CDR1 and CDR2: MNHEY and SMNVEV (reference sequence). The CDR3 bases are TGTGCCAGCAAACCGGGACAGGGGGATGTCGGGGAGCTGTTTTTT. Translated: CASKPGQGDVGELFF.